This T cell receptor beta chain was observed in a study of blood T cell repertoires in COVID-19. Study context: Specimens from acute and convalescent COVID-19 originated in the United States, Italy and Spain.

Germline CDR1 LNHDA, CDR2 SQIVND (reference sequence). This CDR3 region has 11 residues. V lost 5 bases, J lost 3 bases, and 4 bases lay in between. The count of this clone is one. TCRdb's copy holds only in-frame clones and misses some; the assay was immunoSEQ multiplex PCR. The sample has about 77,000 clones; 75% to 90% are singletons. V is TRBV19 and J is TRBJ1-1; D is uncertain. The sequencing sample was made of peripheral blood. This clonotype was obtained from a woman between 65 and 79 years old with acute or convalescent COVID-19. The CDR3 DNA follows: TGTGCCAGTAGTCGTGACACTGAAGCTTTCTTT. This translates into CASSRDTEAFF. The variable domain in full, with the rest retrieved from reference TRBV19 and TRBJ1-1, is DGGITQSPKYLFRKEGQNVTLSCEQNLNHDAMYWYRQDPGQGLRLIYYSQIVNDFQKGDIAEGYSVSREKKESFPLTVTSAQKNPTAFYLCASSRDTEAFFGQGTRLTVV.